This TCR beta chain was documented in a study of STAT5B mutations in CD4+ large granular lymphocyte leukemia. As for the study in general: Among healthy controls, a particular HLA allele went with more CDR3 'QG' motifs. Regarding the study as a whole: Top patient clones used TRBV06 genes more often: 8/27 versus 2/35 in controls.

Germline CDR1 GTSNPN, CDR2 SVGIG (reference sequence). This CDR3 comprises 13 residues. Between the trimmed V and J ends, which lost 3 bases and 5 bases, there was a span of 14 bases. This clone was counted a single time. Its cognate antigen is unknown. Healthy controls were blood donor buffy coats. The protocol was immunoSEQ multiplex PCR, while the TCRdb copy is restricted to in-frame clones and leaves out a portion. Of roughly 48,000 clones in the sample, about three quarters were seen once. This TCR was recovered from a human donor in good health. Material for sequencing was CD4+ T cells from blood buffy coats. The chain recombines TRBV30 with TRBJ2-7, with D perhaps given as TRBD1 or TRBD2 (6 bases each). The CDR3 DNA sequence: TGTGCCTGGAGAGGCGGGACAATCGACGAGCAGTACTTC. Residues: CAWRGGTIDEQYF.